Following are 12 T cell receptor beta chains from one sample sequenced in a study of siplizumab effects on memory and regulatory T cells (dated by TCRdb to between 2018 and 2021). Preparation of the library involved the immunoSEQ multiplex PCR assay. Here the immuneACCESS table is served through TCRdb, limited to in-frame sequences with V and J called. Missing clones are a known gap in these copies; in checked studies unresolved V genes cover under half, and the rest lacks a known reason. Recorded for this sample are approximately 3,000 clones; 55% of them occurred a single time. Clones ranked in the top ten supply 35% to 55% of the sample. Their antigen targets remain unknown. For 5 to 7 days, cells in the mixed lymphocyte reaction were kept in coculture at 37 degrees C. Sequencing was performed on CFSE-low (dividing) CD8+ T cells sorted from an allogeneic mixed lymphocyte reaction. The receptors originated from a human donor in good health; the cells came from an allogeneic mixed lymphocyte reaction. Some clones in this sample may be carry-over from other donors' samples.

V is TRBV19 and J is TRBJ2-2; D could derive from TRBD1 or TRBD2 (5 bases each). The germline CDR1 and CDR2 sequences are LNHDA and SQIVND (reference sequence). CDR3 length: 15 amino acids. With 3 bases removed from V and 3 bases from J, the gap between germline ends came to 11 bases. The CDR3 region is CASSMPGTYTGELFF. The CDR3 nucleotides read TGTGCCAGTAGTATGCCGGGGACCTACACCGGGGAGCTGTTTTTT.

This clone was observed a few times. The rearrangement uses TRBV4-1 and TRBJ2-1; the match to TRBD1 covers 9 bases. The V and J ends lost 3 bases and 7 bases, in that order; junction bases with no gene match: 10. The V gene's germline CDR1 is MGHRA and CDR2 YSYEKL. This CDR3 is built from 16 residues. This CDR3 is CASSQTGTGMENEQFF. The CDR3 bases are TGCGCCAGCAGCCAGACCGGGACAGGGATGGAAAATGAGCAGTTCTTC.

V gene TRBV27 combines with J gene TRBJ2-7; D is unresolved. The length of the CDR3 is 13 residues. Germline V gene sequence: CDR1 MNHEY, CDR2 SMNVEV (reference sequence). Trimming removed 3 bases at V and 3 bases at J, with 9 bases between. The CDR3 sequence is CASSFGYHYEQYF. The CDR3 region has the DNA TGTGCCAGCAGTTTCGGCTACCACTACGAGCAGTACTTC.

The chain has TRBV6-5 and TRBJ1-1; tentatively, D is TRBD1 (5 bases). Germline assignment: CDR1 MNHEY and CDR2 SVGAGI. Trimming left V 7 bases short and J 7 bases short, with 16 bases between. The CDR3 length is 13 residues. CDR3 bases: TGTGCCAGCACGCTTGGGGACGCTGGTGAAGCTTTCTTT. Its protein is CASTLGDAGEAFF.

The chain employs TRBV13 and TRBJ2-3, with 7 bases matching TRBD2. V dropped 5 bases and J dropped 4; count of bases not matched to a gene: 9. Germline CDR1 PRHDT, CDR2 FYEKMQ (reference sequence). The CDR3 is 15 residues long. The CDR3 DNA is TGTGCCAGCAGCGACGGTGCGGGGGTGGCAGATACGCAGTATTTT. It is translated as CASSDGAGVADTQYF.

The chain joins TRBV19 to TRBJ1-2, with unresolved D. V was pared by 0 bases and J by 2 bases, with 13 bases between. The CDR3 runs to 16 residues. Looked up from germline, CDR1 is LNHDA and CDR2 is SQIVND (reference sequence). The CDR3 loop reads CASSIDHWAQNYGYTF. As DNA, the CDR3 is TGTGCCAGTAGTATAGACCACTGGGCTCAAAACTATGGCTACACCTTC.

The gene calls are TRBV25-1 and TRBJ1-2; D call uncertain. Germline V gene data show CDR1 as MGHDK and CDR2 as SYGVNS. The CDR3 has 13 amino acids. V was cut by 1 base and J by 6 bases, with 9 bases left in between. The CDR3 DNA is TGTGCCAGCAGTGAATCCTGGGGAGATGGCTACACCTTC. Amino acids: CASSESWGDGYTF.

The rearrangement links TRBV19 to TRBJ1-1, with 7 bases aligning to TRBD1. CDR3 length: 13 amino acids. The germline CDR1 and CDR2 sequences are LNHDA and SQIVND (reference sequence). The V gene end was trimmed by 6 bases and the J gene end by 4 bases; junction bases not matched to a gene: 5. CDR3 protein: CASRTGVPTEAFF. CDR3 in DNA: TGTGCCAGTAGAACAGGGGTGCCCACTGAAGCTTTCTTT.

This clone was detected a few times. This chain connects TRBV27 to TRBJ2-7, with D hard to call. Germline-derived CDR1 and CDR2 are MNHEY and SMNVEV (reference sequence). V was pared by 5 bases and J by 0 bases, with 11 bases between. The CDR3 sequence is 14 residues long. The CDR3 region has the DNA TGTGCCAGCAGTCTTAAGGACCCCTCCTACGAGCAGTACTTC. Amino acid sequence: CASSLKDPSYEQYF.

In DNA form, the CDR3 reads TGTGCCAGTAGTATAACAGGGGGGGACAATGAGCAGTTCTTC. Translation gives CASSITGGDNEQFF. This chain joins TRBV19 and TRBJ2-1, with D possibly being TRBD1 (8 bases). Germline V gene lookup returns CDR1 LNHDA and CDR2 SQIVND (reference sequence). V was pared by 2 bases and J by 5 bases, with 10 bases between. This CDR3 region has 14 residues.

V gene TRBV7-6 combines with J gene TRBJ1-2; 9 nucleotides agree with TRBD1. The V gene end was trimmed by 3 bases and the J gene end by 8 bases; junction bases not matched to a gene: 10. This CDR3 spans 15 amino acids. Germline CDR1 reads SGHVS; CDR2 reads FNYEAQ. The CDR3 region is CASSFLPTGGEGYTF. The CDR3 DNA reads TGTGCCAGCAGCTTCCTACCGACAGGGGGGGAAGGCTACACCTTC.

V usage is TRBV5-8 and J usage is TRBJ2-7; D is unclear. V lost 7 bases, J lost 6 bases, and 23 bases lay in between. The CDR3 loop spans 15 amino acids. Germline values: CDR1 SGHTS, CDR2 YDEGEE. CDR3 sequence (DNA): TGTGCCAGCGAGCTTTTAGAATCAGCCTTATCCGAGCAGTACTTC. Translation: CASELLESALSEQYF.